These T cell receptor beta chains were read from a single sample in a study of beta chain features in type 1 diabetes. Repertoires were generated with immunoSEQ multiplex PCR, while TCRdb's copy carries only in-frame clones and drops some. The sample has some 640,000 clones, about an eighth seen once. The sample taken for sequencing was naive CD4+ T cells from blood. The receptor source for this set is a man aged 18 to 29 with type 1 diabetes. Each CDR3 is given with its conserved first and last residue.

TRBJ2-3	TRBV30	CAWEPGGGDTQYF
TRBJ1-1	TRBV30	CAWSLFGQLMNTEAFF
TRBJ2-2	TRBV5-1	CASSPPSASNTGELFF
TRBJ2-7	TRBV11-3	CASSPTARGEQYF
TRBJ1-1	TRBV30	CAWTYRGVSTEAFF
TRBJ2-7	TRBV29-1	CSVEGLPRSEQYF
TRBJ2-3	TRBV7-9	CASSARTVLDTQYF
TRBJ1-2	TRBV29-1	CSVWRQNFYDYTF
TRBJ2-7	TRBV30	CAWSPVGGYEQYF
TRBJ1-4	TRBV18	CASSKTGINEKLFF
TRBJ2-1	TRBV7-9	CASSLALLTGGNHNEQFF
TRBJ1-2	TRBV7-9	CASSLIPGANYGYTF
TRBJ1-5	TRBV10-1	CASSSDGNQPQHF
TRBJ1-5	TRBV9	CASSVGTLGQPQHF
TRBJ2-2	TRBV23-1	CASSQLKGIGELFF
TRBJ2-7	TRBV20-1	CSASQPGHRHF
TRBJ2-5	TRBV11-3	CASSSERGETQYF
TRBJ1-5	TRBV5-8	CASSLEPFSQPQHF
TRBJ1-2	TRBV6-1	CASSAGDSNYGYTF
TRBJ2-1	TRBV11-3	CASSFHENNEQFF
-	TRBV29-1	CSVTLTGSEQYF
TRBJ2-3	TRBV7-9	CASSSIPRGGQVDTQYF
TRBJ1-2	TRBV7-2	CASSLDGPNYGYTF
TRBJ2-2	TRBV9	CASSATSSATGELFF
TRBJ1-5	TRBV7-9	CASTQGLNQPQHF
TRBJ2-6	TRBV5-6	CASSLDRRYSGANVLTF
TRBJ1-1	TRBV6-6	CASSYSRSEAFF
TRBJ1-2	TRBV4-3	CASSQERVRSGYTF
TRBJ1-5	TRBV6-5	CASSESRQPQHF
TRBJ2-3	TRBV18	CASSPSGDTQYF
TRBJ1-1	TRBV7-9	CASSWRGNTEAFF
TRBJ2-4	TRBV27	CASSPLGTAKNIQYF
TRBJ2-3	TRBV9	CASSPRTGKITDTQYF
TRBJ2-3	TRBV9	CASSPWWSGLAGGVTDTQYF
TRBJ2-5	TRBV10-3	CAIRSYQETQYF
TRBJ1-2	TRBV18	CASSLAPSSNYGYTF
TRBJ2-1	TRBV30	CAWSVYREQFF
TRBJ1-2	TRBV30	CAWSRDPPYGYTF
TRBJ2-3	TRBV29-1	CSVGVAGDTQYF
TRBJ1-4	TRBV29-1	CSVDLGTGSEKLFF
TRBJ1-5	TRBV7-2	CASSQQQGNNQPQHF
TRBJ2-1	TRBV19	CASLSGLAGSNEQFF
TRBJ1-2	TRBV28	CASSSGTATYGYTF
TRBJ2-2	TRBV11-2	CASSFDRTGELFF
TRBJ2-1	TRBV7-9	CASSRAINEQFF
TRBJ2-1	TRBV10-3	CAISGLAASYNEQFF
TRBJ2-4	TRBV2	CASSPRTGMWNIQYF
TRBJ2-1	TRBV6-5	CASSDLRADEQFF
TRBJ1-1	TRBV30	CAWSGRDRGRTEAFF
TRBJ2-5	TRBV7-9	CASALTGTETQYF